The following is a T cell receptor (beta chain) sequence with its context. The target antigen is unknown. TCRdb reworked the 5' RACE reads into one entry per CDR3 protein, no DNA. The sample table sets out 500,000 or so distinct CDR3 sequences. The germline gives CDR1 SEHNR, CDR2 FQNEAQ (reference sequence). The CDR3 contains 13 residues. This record belongs to a study of T cells expressing NK-cell markers. Study information: It was from sorted CD3+CD56+NKG2C+, CD3+CD56+NKG2C- and CD3+CD56-NKG2C+ T cells that TCR beta repertoires came. Sequencing covered eight donors, seven HCMV-seropositive and one seronegative.

Whole-study results and caveats: Dominant NKG2C+ clonotype frequencies of roughly 1.0-7.5% of CD8+ T cells were measured in over 5 donors.

The gene calls are TRBV7-9 and TRBJ2-5. The sequence was collected from a man between 18 and 35 years old in good health. The specimen was blood T cells: a sorted CD56 or NKG2C T cell subset, CD4+ or CD8+ T cells, or bulk PBMC T cells (not recorded which). Here the CDR3 reads CASELINGETQYF.